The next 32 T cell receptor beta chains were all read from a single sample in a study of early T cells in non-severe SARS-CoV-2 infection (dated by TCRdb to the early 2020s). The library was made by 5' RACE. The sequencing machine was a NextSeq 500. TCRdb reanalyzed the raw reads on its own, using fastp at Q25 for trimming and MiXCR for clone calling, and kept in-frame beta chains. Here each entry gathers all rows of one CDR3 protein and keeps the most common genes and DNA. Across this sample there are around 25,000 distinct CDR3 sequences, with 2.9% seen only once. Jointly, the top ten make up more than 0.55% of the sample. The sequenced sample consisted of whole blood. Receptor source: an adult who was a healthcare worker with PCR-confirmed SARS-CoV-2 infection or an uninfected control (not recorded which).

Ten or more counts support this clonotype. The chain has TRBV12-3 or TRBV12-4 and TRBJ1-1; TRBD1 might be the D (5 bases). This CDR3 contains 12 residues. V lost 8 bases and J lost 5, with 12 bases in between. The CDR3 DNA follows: TGTGCCAGCGGCCAGGGTGAAACTGAAGCTTTCTTT. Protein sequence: CASGQGETEAFF.

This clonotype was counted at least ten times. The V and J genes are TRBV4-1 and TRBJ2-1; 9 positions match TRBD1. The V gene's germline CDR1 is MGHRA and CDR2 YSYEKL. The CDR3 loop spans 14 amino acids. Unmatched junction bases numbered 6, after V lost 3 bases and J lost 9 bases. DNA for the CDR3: TGCGCCAGCAGCCAGGCCGGGACAGGGTCTGAGCAGTTCTTC. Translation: CASSQAGTGSEQFF.

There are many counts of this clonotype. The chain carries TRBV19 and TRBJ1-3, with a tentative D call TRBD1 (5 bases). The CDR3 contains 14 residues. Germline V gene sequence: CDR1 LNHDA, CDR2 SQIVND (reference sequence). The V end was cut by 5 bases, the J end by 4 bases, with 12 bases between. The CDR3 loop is CASSPGFSGNTIYF. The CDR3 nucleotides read TGTGCCAGTAGTCCAGGGTTTTCGGGAAACACCATATATTTT.

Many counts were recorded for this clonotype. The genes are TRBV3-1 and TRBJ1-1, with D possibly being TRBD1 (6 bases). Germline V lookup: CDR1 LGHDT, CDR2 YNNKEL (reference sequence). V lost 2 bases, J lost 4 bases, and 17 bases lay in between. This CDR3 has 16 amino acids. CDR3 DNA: TGTGCCAGCAGCCAACATGGAGGGGGGAGCGGCACTGAAGCTTTCTTT. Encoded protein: CASSQHGGGSGTEAFF.

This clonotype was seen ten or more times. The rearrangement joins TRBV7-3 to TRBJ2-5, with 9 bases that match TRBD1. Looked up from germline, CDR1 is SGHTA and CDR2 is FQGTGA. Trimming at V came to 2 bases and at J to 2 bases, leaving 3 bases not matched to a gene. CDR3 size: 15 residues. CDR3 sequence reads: CASSLYRGPQETQYF. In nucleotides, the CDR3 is TGTGCCAGCAGCTTATACAGGGGGCCTCAAGAGACCCAGTACTTC.

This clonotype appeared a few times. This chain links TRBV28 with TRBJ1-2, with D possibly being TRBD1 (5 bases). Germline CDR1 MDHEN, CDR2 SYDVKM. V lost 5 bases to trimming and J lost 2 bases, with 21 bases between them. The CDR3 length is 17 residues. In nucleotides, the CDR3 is TGTGCCAGCAGTCCCCCCTTCGGTATGGGGCACAACTATGGCTACACCTTC. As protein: CASSPPFGMGHNYGYTF.

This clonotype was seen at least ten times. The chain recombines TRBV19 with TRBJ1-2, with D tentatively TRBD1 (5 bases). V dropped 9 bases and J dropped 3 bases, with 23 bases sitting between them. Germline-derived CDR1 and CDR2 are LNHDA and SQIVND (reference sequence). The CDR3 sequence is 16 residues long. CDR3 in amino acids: CASRPGSQGSYYGYTF. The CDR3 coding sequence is TGTGCCAGCCGCCCCGGGTCCCAGGGATCATACTATGGCTACACCTTC.

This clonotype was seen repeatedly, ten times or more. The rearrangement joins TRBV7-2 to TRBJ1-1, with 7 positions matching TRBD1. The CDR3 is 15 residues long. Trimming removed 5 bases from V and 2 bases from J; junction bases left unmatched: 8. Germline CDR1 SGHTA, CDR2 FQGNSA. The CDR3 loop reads CASSTPTGKNTEAFF. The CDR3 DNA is TGTGCCAGCAGCACCCCGACAGGGAAAAACACTGAAGCTTTCTTT.

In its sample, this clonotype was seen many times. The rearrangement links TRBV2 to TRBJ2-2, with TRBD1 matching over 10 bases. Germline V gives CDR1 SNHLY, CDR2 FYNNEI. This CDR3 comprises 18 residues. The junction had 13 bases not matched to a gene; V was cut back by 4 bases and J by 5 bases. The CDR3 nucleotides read TGTGCCAGCAGTGGGGGACAGGGGATCCCCCGACGAACCGGGGAGCTGTTTTTT. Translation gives CASSGGQGIPRRTGELFF.

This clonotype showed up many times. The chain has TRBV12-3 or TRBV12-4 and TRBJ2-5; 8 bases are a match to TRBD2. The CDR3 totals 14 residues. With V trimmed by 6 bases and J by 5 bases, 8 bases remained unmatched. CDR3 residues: CASSPPTSGETQYF. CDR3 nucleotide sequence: TGTGCCAGCAGCCCTCCTACTAGCGGTGAGACCCAGTACTTC.

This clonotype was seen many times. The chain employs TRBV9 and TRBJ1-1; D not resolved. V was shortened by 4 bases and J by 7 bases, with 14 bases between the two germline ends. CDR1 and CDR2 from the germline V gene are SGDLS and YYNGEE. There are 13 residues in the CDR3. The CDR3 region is CASSSTGGSEAFF. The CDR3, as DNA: TGTGCCAGCAGCTCGACCGGCGGTAGTGAAGCTTTCTTT.

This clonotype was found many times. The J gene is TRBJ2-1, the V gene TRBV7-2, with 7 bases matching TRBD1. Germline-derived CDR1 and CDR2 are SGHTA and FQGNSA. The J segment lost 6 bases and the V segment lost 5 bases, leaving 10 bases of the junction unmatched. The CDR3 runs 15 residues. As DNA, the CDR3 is TGTGCCAGCAGCCGGGGTCTCCGACAGGGCAATGAGCAGTTCTTC. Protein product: CASSRGLRQGNEQFF.

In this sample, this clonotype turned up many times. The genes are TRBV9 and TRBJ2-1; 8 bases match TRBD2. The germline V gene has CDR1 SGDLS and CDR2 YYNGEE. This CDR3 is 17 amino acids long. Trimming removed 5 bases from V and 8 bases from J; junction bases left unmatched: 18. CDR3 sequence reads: CASSLRNNGGAGDEQFF. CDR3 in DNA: TGTGCCAGCAGTCTCCGGAACAACGGGGGGGCAGGCGATGAGCAGTTCTTC. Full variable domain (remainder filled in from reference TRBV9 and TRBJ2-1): DSGVTQTPKHLITATGQRVTLRCSPRSGDLSVYWYQQSLDQGLQFLIQYYNGEERAKGNILERFSAQQFPDLHSELNLSSLELGDSALYFCASSLRNNGGAGDEQFFGPGTRLTVL.

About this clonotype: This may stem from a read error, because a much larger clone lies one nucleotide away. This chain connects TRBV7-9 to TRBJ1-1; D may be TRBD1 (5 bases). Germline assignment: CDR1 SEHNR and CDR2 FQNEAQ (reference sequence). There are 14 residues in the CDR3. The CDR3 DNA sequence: TGTGTCAGCAGCTTAGGGGCGACTGACCTTGAAGCTTTCTTT. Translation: CVSSLGATDLEAFF.

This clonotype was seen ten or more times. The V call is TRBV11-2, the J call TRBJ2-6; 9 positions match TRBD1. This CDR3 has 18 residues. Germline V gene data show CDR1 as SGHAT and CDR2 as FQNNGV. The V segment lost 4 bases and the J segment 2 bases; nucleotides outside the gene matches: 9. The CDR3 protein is CASSSYRGRVTGANVLTF. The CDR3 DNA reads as TGTGCCAGCAGCTCATACAGGGGGCGAGTAACTGGGGCCAACGTCCTGACTTTC.

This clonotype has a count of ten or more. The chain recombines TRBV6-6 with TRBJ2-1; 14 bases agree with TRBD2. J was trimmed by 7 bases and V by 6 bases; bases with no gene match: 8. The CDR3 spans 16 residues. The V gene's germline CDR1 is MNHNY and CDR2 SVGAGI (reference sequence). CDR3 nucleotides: TGTGCCAGCAGCCTCGGGACTAGCGGGGGCCAAAATGAGCAGTTCTTC. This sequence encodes CASSLGTSGGQNEQFF.

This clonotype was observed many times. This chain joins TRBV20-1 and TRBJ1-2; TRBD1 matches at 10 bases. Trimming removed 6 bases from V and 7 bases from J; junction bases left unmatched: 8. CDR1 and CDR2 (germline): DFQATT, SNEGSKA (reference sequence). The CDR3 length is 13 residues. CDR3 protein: CSARGQGTGGYTF. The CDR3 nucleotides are TGCAGTGCCAGGGGACAGGGGACGGGTGGCTACACCTTC.

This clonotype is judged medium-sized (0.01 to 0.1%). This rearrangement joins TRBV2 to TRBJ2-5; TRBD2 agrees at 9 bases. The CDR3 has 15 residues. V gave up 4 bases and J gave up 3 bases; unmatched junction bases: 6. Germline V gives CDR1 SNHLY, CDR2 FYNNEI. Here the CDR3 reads CASSVSGTSKETQYF. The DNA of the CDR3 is TGTGCCAGCAGTGTTTCCGGGACTAGCAAAGAGACCCAGTACTTC.

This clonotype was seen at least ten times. CDR3 loop: CSVLGGPGYGYTF. The CDR3 coding sequence is TGCAGCGTTCTAGGGGGGCCGGGCTATGGCTACACCTTC. The chain joins TRBV29-1 to TRBJ1-2, with a possible D match to TRBD1 (6 bases). The germline V gene has CDR1 SQVTM and CDR2 ANQGSEA. The CDR3 covers 13 residues. Deletions cut 5 bases from V and 4 bases from J, with 14 bases between.

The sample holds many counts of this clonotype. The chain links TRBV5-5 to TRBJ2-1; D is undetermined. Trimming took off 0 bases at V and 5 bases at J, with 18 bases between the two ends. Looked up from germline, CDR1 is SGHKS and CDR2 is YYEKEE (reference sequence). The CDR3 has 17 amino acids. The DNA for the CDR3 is TGTGCCAGCAGCTTGGGGTGGTCCGACACCTGGGACAATGAGCAGTTCTTC. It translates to CASSLGWSDTWDNEQFF.

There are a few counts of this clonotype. CDR3 DNA: TGTGCCGTCCGCCCGACAGGACGCGGCACCGGGGAGCTGTTTTTT. Amino acid sequence: CAVRPTGRGTGELFF. The rearrangement uses TRBV6-2 or TRBV6-3 and TRBJ2-2, with D perhaps matching TRBD1 (6 bases). Deletions cut 11 bases from V and 4 bases from J, with 20 bases between. CDR1 MNHEY and CDR2 SVGEGT come from the germline V gene. This CDR3 is built from 15 residues.

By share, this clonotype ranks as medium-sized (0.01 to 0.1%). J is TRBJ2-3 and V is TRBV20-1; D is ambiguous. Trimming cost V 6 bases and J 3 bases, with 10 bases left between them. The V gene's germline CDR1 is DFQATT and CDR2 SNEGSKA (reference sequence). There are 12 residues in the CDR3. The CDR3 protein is CSAEPKTDTQYF. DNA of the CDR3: TGCAGTGCCGAACCAAAGACAGATACGCAGTATTTT.

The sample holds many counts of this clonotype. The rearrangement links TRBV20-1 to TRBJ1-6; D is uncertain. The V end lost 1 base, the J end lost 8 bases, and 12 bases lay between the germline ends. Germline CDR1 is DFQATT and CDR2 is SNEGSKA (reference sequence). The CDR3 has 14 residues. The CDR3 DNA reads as TGCAGTGCTAGAGTGGGAACGGTTGATTCACCCCTCCACTTT. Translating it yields CSARVGTVDSPLHF.

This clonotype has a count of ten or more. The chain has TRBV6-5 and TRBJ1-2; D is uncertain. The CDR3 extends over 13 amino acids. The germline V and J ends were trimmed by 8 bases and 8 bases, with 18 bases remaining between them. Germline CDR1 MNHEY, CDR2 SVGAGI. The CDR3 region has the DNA TGTGCCAGCGGGAGGGAGAGCCCGGGCGGCTACACCTTC. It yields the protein CASGRESPGGYTF.

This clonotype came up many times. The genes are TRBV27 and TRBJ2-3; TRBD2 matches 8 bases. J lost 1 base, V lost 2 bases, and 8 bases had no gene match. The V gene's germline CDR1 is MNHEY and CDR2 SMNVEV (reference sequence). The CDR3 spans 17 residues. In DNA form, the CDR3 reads TGTGCCAGCAGTTTACTAGCGGGCCAACGGGGCACAGATACGCAGTATTTT. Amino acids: CASSLLAGQRGTDTQYF.

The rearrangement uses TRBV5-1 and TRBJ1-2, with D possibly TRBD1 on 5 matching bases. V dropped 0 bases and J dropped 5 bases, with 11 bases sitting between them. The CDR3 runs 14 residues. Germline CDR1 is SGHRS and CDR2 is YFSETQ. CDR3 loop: CASSLDPGFYGYTF. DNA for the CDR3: TGCGCCAGCAGCTTGGATCCAGGGTTTTATGGCTACACCTTC.

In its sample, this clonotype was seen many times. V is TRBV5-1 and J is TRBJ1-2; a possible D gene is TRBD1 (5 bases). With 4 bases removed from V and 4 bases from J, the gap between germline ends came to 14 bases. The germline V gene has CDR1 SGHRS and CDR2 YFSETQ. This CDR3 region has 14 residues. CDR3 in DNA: TGCGCCAGCAGCCCGACAGACCCCTCCTATGGCTACACCTTC. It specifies CASSPTDPSYGYTF. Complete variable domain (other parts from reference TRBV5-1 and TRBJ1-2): KAGVTQTPRYLIKTRGQQVTLSCSPISGHRSVSWYQQTPGQGLQFLFEYFSETQRNKGNFPGRFSGRQFSNSRSEMNVSTLELGDSALYLCASSPTDPSYGYTFGSGTRLTVV.

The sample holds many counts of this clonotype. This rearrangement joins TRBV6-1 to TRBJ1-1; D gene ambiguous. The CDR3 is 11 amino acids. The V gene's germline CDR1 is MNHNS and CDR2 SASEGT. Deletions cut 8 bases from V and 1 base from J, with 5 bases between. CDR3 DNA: TGTGCCAGCGGGCAGAACACTGAAGCTTTCTTT. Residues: CASGQNTEAFF.

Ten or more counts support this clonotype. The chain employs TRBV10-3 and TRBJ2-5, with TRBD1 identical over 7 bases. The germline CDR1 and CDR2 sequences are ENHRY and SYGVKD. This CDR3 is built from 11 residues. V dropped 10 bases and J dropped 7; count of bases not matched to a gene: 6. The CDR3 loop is CATGTEGTQYF. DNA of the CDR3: TGTGCCACGGGGACAGAGGGGACCCAGTACTTC.

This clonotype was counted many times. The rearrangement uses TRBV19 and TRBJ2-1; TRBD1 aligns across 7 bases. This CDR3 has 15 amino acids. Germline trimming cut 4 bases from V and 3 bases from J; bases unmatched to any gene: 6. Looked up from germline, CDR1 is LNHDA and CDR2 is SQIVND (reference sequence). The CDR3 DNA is TGTGCCAGTAGTAATCGGGACAGACTCTACAATGAGCAGTTCTTC. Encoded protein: CASSNRDRLYNEQFF. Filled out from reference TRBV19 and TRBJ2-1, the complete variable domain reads DGGITQSPKYLFRKEGQNVTLSCEQNLNHDAMYWYRQDPGQGLRLIYYSQIVNDFQKGDIAEGYSVSREKKESFPLTVTSAQKNPTAFYLCASSNRDRLYNEQFFGPGTRLTVL.

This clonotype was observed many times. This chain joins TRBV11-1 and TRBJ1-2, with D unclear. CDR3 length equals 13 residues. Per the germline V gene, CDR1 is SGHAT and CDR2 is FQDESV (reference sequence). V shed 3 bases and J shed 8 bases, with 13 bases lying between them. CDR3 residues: CASSFDRAIGYTF. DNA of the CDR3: TGTGCCAGCAGCTTTGACCGGGCCATCGGCTACACCTTC.

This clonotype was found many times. CDR3 amino acids: CASSLRFRSEQFF. In DNA, the CDR3 is TGTGCCAGCAGCTTACGGTTTCGGAGTGAGCAGTTCTTC. V is TRBV7-3 and J is TRBJ2-1; no clear D gene. The CDR3 spans 13 residues. The V gene's germline CDR1 is SGHTA and CDR2 FQGTGA. V was cut by 2 bases and J by 9 bases, with 11 bases left in between. The full variable domain, in which reference TRBV7-3 and TRBJ2-1 provide the parts outside the CDR3, is GAGVSQTPSNKVTEKGKYVELRCDPISGHTALYWYRQSLGQGPEFLIYFQGTGAADDSGLPNDRFFAVRPEGSVSTLKIQRTERGDSAVYLCASSLRFRSEQFFGPGTRLTVL.